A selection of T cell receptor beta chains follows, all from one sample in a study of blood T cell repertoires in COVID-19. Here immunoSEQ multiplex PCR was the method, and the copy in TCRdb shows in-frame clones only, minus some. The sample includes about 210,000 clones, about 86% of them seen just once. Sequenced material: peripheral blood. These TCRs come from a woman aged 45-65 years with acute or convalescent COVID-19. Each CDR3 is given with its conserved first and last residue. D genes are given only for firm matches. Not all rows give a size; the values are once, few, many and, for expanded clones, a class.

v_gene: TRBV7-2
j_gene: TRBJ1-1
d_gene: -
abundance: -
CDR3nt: TGTGCCAGCAGCTTAGCGGCGGGCACTGAAGCTTTCTTT
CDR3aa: CASSLAAGTEAFF

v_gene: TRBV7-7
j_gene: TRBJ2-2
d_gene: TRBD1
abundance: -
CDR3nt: TGTGCTAGCAGCTTTGGGACAGGGGGGACCGGGGAGCTGTTTTTT
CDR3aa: CASSFGTGGTGELFF

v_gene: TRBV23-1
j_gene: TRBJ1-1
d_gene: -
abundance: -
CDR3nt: TGCGCCAGCAGTCAACGGCCCCACAGCCGACCGAACACTGAAGCTTTCTTT
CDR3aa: CASSQRPHSRPNTEAFF

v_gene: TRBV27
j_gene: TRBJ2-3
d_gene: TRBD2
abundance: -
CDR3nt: TGTGCCAGCAGTACGTTACTAGCGGGACCCACAGATACGCAGTATTTT
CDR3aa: CASSTLLAGPTDTQYF

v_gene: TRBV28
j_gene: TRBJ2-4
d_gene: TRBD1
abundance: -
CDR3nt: TGTGCCAGCAGTCAAACGACAGGGGTAGGGCGCTTC
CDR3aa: CASSQTTGVGRF

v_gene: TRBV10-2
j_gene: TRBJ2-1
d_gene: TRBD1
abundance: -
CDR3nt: TGCGCCAGCAGAAACCGGGACAGGGGGTTGAGATACTCCTACAATGAGCAGTTCTTC
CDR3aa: CASRNRDRGLRYSYNEQFF

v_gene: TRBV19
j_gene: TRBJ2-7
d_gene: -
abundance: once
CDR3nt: TGTGCCAGTAGTATAGGTACCACGCGGCCCTACGAGCAGTACTTC
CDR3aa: CASSIGTTRPYEQYF

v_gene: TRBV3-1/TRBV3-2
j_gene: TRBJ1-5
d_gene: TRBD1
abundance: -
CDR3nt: TGTGCCAGCAGTCCGACAGGGGGTTACCAGCCCCAGCATTTT
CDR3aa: CASSPTGGYQPQHF

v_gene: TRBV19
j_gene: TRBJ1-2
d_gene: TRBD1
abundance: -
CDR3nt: TGTGCCAGTAGTAGGAGGGACAGCTATGGCTACACCTTC
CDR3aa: CASSRRDSYGYTF

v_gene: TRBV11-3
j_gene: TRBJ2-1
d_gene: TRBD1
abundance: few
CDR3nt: TGTGCCAGCAGCTTAGGCGACAGGGCTCAGAGAGATGAGCAGTTCTTC
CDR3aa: CASSLGDRAQRDEQFF

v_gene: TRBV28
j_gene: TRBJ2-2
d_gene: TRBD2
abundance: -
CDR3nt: TGTGCCAGCAGTTTCCTGAGAGGCGGGAGTGTTAACGGGGAGCTGTTTTTT
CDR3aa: CASSFLRGGSVNGELFF

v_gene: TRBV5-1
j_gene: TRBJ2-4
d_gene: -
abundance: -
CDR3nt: TGCGCCAGCAGCTCCGGGACAAATCTAGGCATTCAGTACTTC
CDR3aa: CASSSGTNLGIQYF

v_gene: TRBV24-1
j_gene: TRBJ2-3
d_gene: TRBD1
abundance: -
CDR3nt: TGTGCCACCAGTGATTCAACGCCGGGACAGGGGGCATTAACAGATACGCAGTATTTT
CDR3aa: CATSDSTPGQGALTDTQYF

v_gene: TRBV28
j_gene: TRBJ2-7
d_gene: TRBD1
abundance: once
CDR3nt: TGTGCCAGCAGTTACCGGACAGGGACCGTCCCTACGAGTTTGAACTTC
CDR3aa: CASSYRTGTVPTSLNF

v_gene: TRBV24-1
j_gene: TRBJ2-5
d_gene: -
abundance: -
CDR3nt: TGTGCCACCAGTGCAATCTCTACAGGGTCCGAGACCCAGTACTTC
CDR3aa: CATSAISTGSETQYF

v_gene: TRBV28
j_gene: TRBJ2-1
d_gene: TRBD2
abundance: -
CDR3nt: TGTGCCAGCAGTTTTTTAGACCAAGCGGGAGGTGGGAATGAGCAGTTCTTC
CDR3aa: CASSFLDQAGGGNEQFF

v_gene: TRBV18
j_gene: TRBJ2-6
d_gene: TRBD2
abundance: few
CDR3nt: TGTGCCAGCTCACTCTCAGGGACTAGCGGCTCTGGGGCCAACGTCCTGACTTTC
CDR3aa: CASSLSGTSGSGANVLTF

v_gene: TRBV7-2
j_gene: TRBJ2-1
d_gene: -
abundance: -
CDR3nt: TGTGCCACAAGCCGGGGACTGCAGAATGAGCAGTTCTTC
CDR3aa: CATSRGLQNEQFF

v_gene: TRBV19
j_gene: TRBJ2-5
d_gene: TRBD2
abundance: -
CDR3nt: TGTGCCAGTAGTAGTCTAGCGGGGGGTGGAGAGACCCAGTACTTC
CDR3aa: CASSSLAGGGETQYF

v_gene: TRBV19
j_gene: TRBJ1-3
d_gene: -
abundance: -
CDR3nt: TGTGCCAGTAGCGAGGTCGCCTCTGGGTCTGGAAACACCATATATTTT
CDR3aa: CASSEVASGSGNTIYF

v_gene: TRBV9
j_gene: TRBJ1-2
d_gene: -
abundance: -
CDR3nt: TGTGCCAGCAGCACTCCGTGGTCTCGGGGCTATGGCTACACCTTC
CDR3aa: CASSTPWSRGYGYTF

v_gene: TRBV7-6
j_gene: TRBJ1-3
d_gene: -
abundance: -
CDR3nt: TGTGCCAGCAGCTTAGGACAGGTTGGAAACACCATATATTTT
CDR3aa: CASSLGQVGNTIYF

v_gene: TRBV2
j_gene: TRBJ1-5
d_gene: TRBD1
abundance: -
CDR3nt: TGTGCCAGCAGCAGACAGGGGTTGGATCAGCCCCAGCATTTT
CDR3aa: CASSRQGLDQPQHF

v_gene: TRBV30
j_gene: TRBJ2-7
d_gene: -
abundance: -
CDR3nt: TGTGCCTGGACAGTCTCCTACGAGCAGTACTTC
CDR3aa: CAWTVSYEQYF

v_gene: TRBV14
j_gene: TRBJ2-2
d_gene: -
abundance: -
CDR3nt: TGTGCCAGCAGCCAAGATCAAGTTCGCGCACTAGAGACCGGGGAGCTGTTTTTT
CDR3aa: CASSQDQVRALETGELFF

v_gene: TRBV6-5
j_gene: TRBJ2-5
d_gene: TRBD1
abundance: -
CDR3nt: TGTGCCAGCAGTTACCTTGGACAGGGGGCCGAGACCCAGTACTTC
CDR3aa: CASSYLGQGAETQYF

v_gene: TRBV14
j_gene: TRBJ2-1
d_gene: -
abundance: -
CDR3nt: TGTGCCAGCAGCCGCGGGGTATACAATGAGCAGTTCTTC
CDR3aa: CASSRGVYNEQFF

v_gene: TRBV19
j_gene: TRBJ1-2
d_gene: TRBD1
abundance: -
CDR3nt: TGTGCCAGTAGTAGAGGGGGACAGGCTATTGGCTACACCTTC
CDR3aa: CASSRGGQAIGYTF